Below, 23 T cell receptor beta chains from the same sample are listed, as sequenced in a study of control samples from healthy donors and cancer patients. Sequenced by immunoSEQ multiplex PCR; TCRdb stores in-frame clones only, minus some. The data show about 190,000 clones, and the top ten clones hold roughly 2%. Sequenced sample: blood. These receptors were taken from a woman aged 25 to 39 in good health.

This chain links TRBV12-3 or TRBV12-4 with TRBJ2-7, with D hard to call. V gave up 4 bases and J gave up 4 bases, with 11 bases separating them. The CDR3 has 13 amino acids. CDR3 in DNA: TGTGCCAGCAGTTCCCCCATAAGATACGAGCAGTACTTC. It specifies CASSSPIRYEQYF.

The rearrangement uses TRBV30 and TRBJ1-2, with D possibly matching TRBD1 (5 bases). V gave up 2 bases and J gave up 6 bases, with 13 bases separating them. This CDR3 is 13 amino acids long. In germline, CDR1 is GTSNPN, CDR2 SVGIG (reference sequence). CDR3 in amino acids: CAWSFLTENGYTF. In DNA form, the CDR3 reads TGTGCCTGGAGTTTCTTGACAGAGAATGGCTACACCTTC.

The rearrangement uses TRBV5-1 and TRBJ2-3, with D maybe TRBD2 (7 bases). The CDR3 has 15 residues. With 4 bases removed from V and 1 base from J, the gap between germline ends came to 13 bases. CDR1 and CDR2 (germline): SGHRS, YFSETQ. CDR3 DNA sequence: TGCGCCAGCAGCCCAAAAGGGGGGGGCACAGATACGCAGTATTTT. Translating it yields CASSPKGGGTDTQYF. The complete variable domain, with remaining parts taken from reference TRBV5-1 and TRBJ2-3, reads KAGVTQTPRYLIKTRGQQVTLSCSPISGHRSVSWYQQTPGQGLQFLFEYFSETQRNKGNFPGRFSGRQFSNSRSEMNVSTLELGDSALYLCASSPKGGGTDTQYFGPGTRLTVL.

The CDR3 region has the DNA TGTGCCAGCAGTGAACTAGAGTGGGACACTGAAGCTTTCTTT. It yields the protein CASSELEWDTEAFF. The chain uses TRBV6-1 and TRBJ1-1; unclear D gene. V dropped 2 bases and J dropped 3 bases, with 10 bases sitting between them. CDR3 length: 14 residues. The germline CDR1 and CDR2 sequences are MNHNS and SASEGT.

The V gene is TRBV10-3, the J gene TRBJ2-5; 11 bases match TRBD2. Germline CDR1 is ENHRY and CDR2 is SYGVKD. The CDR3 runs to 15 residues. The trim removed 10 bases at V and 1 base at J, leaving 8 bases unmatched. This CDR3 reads CATGLAGGVQETQYF. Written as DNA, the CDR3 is TGTGCCACCGGGCTAGCGGGGGGTGTCCAAGAGACCCAGTACTTC.

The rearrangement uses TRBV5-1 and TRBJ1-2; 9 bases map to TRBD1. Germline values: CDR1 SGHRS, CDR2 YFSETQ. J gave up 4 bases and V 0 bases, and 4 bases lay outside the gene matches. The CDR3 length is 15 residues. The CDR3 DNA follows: TGCGCCAGCAGCTTGGGGGGGACAGGGACCTATGGCTACACCTTC. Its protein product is CASSLGGTGTYGYTF.

CDR3 protein: CASSRLPDPPEQYF. DNA for the CDR3: TGTGCCAGCAGCCGCCTGCCAGATCCCCCCGAGCAGTACTTC. The chain is built from TRBV7-9 and TRBJ2-7; D unclear. CDR3 size: 14 residues. Looked up from germline, CDR1 is SEHNR and CDR2 is FQNEAQ (reference sequence). Between the trimmed V and J ends, which lost 5 bases and 6 bases, there was a span of 17 bases.

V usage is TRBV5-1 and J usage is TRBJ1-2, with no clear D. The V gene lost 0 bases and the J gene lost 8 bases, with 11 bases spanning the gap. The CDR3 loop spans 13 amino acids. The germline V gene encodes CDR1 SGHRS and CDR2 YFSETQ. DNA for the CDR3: TGCGCCAGCAGCTTGGAGGTCGGGTACGGCTACACCTTC. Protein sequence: CASSLEVGYGYTF. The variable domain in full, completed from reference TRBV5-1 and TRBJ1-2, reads KAGVTQTPRYLIKTRGQQVTLSCSPISGHRSVSWYQQTPGQGLQFLFEYFSETQRNKGNFPGRFSGRQFSNSRSEMNVSTLELGDSALYLCASSLEVGYGYTFGSGTRLTVV.

The CDR3 is CASSTQGNQPQHF. CDR3 sequence (DNA): TGTGCCAGCTCAACACAGGGGAATCAGCCCCAGCATTTT. The genes are TRBV18 and TRBJ1-5; TRBD1 agrees at 7 bases. CDR1 is KGHSH and CDR2 is LQKENI in the germline V gene. This CDR3 comprises 13 residues. The J segment lost 4 bases and the V segment lost 5 bases, leaving 2 bases of the junction unmatched.

In DNA form, the CDR3 reads TGTGCCAGCAGCTTAGAGGGCGGGGGCAATCAGCCCCAGCATTTT. Translated, it gives CASSLEGGGNQPQHF. The V and J genes are TRBV7-2 and TRBJ1-5, with D unresolved. This CDR3 spans 15 amino acids. Germline V gene sequence: CDR1 SGHTA, CDR2 FQGNSA. Trimming cost V 1 base and J 2 bases, with 9 bases left between them.

CDR3 coding DNA: TGTGCCAGTAGTATGGCCACGTCCTACGAGCAGTACTTC. It specifies CASSMATSYEQYF. This chain uses TRBV19 with TRBJ2-7; D not certain. V lost 3 bases and J lost 1, with 7 bases in between. The V gene's germline CDR1 is LNHDA and CDR2 SQIVND (reference sequence). The CDR3 contains 13 residues.

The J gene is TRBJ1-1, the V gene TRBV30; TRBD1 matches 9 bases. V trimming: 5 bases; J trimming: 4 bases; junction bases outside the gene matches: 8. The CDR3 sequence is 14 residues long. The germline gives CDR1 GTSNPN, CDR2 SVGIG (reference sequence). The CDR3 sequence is CAWGSQGASTEAFF. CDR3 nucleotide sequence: TGTGCCTGGGGATCACAGGGGGCGTCCACTGAAGCTTTCTTT.

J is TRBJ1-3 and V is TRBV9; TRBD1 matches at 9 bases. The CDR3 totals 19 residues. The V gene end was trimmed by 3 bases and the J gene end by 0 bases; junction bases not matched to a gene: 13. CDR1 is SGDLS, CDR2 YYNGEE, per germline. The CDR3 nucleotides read TGTGCCAGCAGCGCCCACCCGATCCGGGACAGGGTCTCTGGAAACACCATATATTTT. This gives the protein CASSAHPIRDRVSGNTIYF.

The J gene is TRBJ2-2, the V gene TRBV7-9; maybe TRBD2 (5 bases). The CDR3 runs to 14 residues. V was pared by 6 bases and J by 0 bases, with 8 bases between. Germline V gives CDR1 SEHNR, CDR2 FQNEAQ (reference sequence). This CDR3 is CASRGSANTGELFF. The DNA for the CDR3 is TGTGCCAGCAGGGGGAGCGCGAACACCGGGGAGCTGTTTTTT.

Here the CDR3 reads CASNGPSQETQYF. The DNA of the CDR3 is TGTGCCAGCAACGGGCCTTCCCAAGAGACCCAGTACTTC. This chain joins TRBV2 and TRBJ2-5; D unclear. The CDR3 runs to 13 residues. Germline CDR1 SNHLY, CDR2 FYNNEI. The V gene lost 7 bases and the J gene lost 1 base, with 10 bases spanning the gap.

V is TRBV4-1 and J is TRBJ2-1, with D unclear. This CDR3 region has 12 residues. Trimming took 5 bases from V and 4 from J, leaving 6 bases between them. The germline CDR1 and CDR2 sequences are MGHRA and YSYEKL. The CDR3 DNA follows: TGCGCCAGCAGCGAGCCATACAATGAGCAGTTCTTC. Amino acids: CASSEPYNEQFF.

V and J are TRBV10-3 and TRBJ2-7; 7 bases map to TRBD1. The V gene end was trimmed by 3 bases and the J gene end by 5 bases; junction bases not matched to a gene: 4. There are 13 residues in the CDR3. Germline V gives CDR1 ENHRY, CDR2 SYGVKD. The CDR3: CAISEGGWDEQYF. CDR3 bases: TGTGCCATCAGTGAAGGGGGCTGGGACGAGCAGTACTTC.

As DNA, the CDR3 is TGTGCCACCAACCGTGACAGGGGGAGCAATCAGCCCCAGCATTTT. It yields the protein CATNRDRGSNQPQHF. This rearrangement joins TRBV15 to TRBJ1-5; 9 positions match TRBD1. The germline CDR1 and CDR2 sequences are LNHNV and YYDKDF (reference sequence). V shed 7 bases, J shed 1 base, and the junction held 5 bases outside the gene matches. This CDR3 has 15 amino acids. The full variable domain, rest sourced from reference TRBV15 and TRBJ1-5, is DAMVIQNPRYQVTQFGKPVTLSCSQTLNHNVMYWYQQKSSQAPKLLFHYYDKDFNNEADTPDNFQSRRPNTSFCFLDIRSPGLGDTAMYLCATNRDRGSNQPQHFGDGTRLSIL.

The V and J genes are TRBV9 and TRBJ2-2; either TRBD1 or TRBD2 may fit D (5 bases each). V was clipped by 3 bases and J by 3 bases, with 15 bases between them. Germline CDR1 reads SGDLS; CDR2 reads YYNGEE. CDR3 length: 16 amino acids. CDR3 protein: CASSDIGDEYTGELFF. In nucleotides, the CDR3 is TGTGCCAGCAGCGACATTGGGGACGAATACACCGGGGAGCTGTTTTTT.

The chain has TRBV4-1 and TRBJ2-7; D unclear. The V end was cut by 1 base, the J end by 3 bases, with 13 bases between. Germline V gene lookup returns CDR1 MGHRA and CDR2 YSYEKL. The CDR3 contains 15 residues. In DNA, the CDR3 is TGCGCCAGCAGCCAAGTCGAGCAGGCCCTCTACGAGCAGTACTTC. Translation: CASSQVEQALYEQYF.

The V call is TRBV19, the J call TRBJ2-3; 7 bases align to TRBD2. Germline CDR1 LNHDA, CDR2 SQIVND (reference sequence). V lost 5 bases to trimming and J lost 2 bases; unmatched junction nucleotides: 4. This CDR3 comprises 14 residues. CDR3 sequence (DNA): TGTGCCAGTAGTTGGCGGGGGAACACAGATACGCAGTATTTT. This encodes CASSWRGNTDTQYF.

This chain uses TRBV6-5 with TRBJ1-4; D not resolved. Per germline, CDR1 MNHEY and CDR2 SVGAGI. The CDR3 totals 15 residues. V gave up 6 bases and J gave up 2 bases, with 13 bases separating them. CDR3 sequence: CASRVLLGTNEKLFF. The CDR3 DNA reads TGTGCCAGCAGGGTGCTTCTAGGCACTAATGAAAAACTGTTTTTT.

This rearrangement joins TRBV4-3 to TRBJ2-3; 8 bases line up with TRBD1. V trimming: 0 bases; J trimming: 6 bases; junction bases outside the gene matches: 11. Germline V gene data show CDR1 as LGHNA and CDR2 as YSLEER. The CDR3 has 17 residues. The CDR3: CASSQDRRQGALDTQYF. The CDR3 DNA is TGCGCCAGCAGCCAAGATAGGCGGCAGGGGGCTCTGGATACGCAGTATTTT.